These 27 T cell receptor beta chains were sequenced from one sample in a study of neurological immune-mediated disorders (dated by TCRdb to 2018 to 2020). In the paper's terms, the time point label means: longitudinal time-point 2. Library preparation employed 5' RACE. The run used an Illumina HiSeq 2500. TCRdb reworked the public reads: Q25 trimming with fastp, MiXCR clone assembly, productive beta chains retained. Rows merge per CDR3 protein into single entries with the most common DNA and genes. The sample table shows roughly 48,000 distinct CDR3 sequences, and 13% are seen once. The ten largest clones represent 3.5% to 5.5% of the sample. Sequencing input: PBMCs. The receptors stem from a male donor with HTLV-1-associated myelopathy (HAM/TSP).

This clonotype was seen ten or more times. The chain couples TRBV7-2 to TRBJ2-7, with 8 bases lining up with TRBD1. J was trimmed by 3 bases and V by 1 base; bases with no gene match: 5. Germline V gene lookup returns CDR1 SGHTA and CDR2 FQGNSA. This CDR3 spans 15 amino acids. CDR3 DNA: TGTGCCAGCAGCTTAGAGTGGGACAGGAGCTACGAGCAGTACTTC. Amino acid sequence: CASSLEWDRSYEQYF.

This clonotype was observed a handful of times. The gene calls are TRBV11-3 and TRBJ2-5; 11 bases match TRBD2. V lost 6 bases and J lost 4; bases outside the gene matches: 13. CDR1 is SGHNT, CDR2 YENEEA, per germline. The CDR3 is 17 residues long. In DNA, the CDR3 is TGTGCCAGCAGAAGAGCAGGCTCTAGCGGGGGGTTAGAGACCCAGTACTTC. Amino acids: CASRRAGSSGGLETQYF.

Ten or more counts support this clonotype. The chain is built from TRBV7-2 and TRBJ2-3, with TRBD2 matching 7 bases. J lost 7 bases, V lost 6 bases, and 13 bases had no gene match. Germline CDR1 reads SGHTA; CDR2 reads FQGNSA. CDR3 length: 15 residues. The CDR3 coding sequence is TGTGCCAGCAGTAATCTGGTAGCGGGTGTTAATACGCAGTATTTT. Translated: CASSNLVAGVNTQYF. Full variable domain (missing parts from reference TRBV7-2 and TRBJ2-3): GAGVSQSPSNKVTEKGKDVELRCDPISGHTALYWYRQSLGQGLEFLIYFQGNSAPDKSGLPSDRFSAERTGGSVSTLTIQRTQQEDSAVYLCASSNLVAGVNTQYFGPGTRLTVL.

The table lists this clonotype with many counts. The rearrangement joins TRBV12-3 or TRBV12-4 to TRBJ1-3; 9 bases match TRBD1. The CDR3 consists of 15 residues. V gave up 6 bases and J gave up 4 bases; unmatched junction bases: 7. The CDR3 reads CASSRGQGIGNTIYF. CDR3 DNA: TGTGCCAGCAGCCGAGGACAGGGGATCGGAAACACCATATATTTT.

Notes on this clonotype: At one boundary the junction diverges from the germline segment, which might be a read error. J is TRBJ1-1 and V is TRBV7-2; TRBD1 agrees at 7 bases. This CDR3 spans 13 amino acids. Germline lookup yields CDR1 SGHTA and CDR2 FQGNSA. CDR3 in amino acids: CASRKGAGTEDFF. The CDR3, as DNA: TGTGCCAGTAGAAAGGGGGCTGGCACTGAAGATTTCTTT.

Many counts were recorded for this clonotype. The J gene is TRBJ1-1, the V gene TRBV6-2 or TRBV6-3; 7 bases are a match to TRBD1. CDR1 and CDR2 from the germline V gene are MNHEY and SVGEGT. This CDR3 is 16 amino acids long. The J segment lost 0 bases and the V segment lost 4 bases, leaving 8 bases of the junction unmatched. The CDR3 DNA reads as TGTGCCAGCAGTTTCCGAATGGACAGGTTGAACACTGAAGCTTTCTTT. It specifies CASSFRMDRLNTEAFF.

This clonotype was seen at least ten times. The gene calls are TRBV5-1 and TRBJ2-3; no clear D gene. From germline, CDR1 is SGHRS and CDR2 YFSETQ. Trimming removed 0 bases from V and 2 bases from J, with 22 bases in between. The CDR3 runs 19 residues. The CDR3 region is CASSLALLSSSHYTDTQYF. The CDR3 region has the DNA TGCGCCAGCAGCTTGGCCCTACTATCCTCGTCCCACTACACAGATACGCAGTATTTT. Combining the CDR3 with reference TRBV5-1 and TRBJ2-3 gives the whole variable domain KAGVTQTPRYLIKTRGQQVTLSCSPISGHRSVSWYQQTPGQGLQFLFEYFSETQRNKGNFPGRFSGRQFSNSRSEMNVSTLELGDSALYLCASSLALLSSSHYTDTQYFGPGTRLTVL.

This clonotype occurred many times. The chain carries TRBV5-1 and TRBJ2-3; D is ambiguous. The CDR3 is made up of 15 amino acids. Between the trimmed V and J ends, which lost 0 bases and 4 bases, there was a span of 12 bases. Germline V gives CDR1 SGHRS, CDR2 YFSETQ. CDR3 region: CASSLEWASSDTQYF. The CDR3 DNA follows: TGCGCCAGCAGCTTGGAATGGGCGAGCTCAGATACGCAGTATTTT.

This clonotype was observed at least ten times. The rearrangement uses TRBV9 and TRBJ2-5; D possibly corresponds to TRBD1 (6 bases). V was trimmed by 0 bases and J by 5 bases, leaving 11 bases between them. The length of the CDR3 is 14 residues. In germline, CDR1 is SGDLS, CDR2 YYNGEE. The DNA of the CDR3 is TGTGCCAGCAGCGTAGTTGGGGGCTGGGAGACCCAGTACTTC. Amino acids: CASSVVGGWETQYF.

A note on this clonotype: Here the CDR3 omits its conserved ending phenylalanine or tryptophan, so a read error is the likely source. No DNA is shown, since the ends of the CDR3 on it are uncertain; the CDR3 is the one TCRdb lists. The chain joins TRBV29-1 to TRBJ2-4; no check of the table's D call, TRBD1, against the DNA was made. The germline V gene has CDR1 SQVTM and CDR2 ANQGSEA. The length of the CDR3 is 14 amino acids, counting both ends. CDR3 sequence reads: CSGVGAGTGNIQNL.

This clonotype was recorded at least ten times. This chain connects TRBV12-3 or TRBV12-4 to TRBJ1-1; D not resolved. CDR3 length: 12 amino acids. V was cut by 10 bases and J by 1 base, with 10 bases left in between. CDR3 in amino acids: CAIARGNTEAFF. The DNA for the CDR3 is TGTGCCATCGCTCGGGGGAACACTGAAGCTTTCTTT.

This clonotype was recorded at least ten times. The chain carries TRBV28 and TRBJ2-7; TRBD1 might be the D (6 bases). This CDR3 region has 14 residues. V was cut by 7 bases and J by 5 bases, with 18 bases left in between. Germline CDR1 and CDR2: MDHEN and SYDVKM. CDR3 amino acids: CASTAVQGYDEQYF. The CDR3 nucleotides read TGTGCCAGCACCGCGGTACAGGGATACGACGAGCAGTACTTC. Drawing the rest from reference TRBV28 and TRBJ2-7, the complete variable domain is DVKVTQSSRYLVKRTGEKVFLECVQDMDHENMFWYRQDPGLGLRLIYFSYDVKMKEKGDIPEGYSVSREKKERFSLILESASTNQTSMYLCASTAVQGYDEQYFGPGTRLTVT.

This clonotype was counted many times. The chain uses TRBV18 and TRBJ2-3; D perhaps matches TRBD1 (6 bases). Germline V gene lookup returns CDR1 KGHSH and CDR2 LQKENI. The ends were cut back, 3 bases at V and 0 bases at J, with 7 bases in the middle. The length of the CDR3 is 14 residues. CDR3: CASSPDRSTDTQYF. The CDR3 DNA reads TGTGCCAGCTCACCTGACAGGAGCACAGATACGCAGTATTTT.

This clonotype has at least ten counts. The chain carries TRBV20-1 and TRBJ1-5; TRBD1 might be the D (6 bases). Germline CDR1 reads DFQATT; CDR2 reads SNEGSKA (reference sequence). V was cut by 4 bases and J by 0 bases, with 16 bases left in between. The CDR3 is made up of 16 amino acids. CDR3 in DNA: TGCAGTGCTATCTCCAGGGGCTTGGATAGCAATCAGCCCCAGCATTTT. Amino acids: CSAISRGLDSNQPQHF.

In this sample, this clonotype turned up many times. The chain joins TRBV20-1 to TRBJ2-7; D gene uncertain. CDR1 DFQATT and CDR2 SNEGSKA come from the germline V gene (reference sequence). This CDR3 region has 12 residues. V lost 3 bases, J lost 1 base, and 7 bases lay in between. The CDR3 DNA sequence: TGCAGTGCTAGGGTCGGGTCCTACGAGCAGTACTTC. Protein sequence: CSARVGSYEQYF.

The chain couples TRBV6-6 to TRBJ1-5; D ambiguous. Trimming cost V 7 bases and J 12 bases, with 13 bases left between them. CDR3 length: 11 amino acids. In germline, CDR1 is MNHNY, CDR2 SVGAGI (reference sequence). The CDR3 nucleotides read TGTGCCAGCACCTTGTTAGGTGTCCAGCATTTT. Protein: CASTLLGVQHF.

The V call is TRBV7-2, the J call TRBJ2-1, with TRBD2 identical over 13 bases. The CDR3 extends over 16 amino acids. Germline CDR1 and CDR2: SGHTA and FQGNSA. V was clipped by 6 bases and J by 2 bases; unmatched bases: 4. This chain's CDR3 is CASRFGLAGAYNEQFF. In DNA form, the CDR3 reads TGTGCCAGCAGATTCGGACTAGCGGGGGCCTACAATGAGCAGTTCTTC.

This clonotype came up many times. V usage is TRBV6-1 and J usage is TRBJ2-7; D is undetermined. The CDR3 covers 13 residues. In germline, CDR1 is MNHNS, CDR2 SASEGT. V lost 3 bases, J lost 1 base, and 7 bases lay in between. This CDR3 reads CASSDALSYEQYF. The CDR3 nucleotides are TGTGCCAGCAGTGACGCACTTTCCTACGAGCAGTACTTC.

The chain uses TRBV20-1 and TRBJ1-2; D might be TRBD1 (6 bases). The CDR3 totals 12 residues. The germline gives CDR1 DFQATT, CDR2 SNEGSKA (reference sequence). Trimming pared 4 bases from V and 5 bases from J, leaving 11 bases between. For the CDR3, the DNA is TGCAGTGCTAAGGCAGGGGTTTATGGCTACACCTTC. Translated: CSAKAGVYGYTF.

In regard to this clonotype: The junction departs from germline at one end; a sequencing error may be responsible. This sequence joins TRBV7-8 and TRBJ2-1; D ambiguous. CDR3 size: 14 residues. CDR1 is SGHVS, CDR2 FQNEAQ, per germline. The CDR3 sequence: CANSLVTTYNEQFF. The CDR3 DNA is TGTGCCAACAGCTTAGTTACTACCTACAATGAGCAGTTCTTC. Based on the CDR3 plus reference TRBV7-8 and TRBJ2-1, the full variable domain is GAGVSQSPRYKVAKRGQDVALRCDPISGHVSLFWYQQALGQGPEFLTYFQNEAQLDKSGLPSDRFFAERPEGSVSTLKIQRTQQEDSAVYLCANSLVTTYNEQFFGPGTRLTVL.

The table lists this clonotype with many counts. The CDR3: CASSLLATNEKLFF. CDR3 DNA sequence: TGCGCCAGCAGCTTGCTGGCAACTAATGAAAAACTGTTTTTT. The chain carries TRBV5-1 and TRBJ1-4; D uncertain. Germline V gene data show CDR1 as SGHRS and CDR2 as YFSETQ. The CDR3 runs 14 residues. V dropped 1 base and J dropped 0 bases, with 4 bases sitting between them. Full variable domain (outside the CDR3, taken from reference TRBV5-1 and TRBJ1-4): KAGVTQTPRYLIKTRGQQVTLSCSPISGHRSVSWYQQTPGQGLQFLFEYFSETQRNKGNFPGRFSGRQFSNSRSEMNVSTLELGDSALYLCASSLLATNEKLFFGSGTQLSVL.

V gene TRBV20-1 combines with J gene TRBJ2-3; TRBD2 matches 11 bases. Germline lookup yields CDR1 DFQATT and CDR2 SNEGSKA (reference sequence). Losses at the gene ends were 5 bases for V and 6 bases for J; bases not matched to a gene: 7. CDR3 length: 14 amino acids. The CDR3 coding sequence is TGCAGTGCTCCTAGCGGGGGGTCCTGTGATACGCAGTATTTT. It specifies CSAPSGGSCDTQYF.

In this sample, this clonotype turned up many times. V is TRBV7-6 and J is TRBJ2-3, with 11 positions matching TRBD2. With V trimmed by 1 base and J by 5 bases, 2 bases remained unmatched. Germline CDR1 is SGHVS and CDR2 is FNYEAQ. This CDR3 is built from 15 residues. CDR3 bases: TGTGCCAGCAGCTTAGTAGCGGGGGGGGGAGATACGCAGTATTTT. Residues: CASSLVAGGGDTQYF.

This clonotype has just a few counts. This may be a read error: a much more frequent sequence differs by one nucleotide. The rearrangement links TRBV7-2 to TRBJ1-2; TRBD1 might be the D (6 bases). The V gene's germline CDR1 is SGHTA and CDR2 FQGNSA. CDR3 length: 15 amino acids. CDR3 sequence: CANSLAGAGNYGYTF. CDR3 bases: TGTGCCAACAGCTTAGCGGGGGCAGGGAACTATGGCTACACCTTC. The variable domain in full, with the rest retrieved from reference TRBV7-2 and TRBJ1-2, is GAGVSQSPSNKVTEKGKDVELRCDPISGHTALYWYRQSLGQGLEFLIYFQGNSAPDKSGLPSDRFSAERTGGSVSTLTIQRTQQEDSAVYLCANSLAGAGNYGYTFGSGTRLTVV.

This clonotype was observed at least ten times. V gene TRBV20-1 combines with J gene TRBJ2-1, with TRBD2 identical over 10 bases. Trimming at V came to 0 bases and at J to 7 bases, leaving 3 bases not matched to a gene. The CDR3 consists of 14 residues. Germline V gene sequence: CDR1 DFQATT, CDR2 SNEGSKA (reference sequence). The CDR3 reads CSARELAGMNEQFF. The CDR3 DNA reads TGCAGTGCTAGAGAACTAGCGGGGATGAATGAGCAGTTCTTC.

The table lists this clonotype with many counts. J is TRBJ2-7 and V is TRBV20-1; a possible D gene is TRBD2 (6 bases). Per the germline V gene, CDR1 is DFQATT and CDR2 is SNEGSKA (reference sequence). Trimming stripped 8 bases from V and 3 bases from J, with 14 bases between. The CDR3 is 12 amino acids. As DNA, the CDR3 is TGCAGTAGTGGAGCGGGTGACTACGAGCAGTACTTC. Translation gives CSSGAGDYEQYF.

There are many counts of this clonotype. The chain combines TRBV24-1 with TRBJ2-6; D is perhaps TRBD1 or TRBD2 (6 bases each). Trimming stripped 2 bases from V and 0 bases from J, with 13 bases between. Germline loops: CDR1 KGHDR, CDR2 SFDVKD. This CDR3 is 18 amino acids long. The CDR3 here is CATSDSRGPYSGANVLTF. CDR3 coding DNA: TGTGCCACCAGTGATTCTCGGGGGCCCTACTCTGGGGCCAACGTCCTGACTTTC.